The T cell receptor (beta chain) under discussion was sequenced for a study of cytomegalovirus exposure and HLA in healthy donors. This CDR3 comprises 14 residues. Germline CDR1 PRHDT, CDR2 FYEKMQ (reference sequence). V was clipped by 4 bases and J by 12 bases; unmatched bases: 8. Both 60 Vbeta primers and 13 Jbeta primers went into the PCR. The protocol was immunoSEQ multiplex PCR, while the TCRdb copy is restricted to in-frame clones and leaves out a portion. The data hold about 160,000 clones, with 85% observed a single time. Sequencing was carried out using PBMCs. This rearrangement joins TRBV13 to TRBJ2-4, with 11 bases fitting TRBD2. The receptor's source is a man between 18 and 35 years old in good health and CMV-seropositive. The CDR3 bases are TGTGCCAGCAGCTGGAGTAGCGGGGGGGCTTGTCAGTACTTC. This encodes CASSWSSGGACQYF.